This T cell receptor beta chain emerged from a study of blood T cell repertoires in COVID-19. Study information: From the United States, Italy and Spain came samples of acute and convalescent COVID-19. PBMCs, B-cell-depleted T cells, or T cells provided the cDNA or gDNA that made up the material.

Authors' processing steps: Reference gene primer amplification gave estimated nucleated cell counts. Profiling relied on immunoSEQ multiplex PCR, and the TCRdb table lists in-frame clones only, not all of them. For V, J and clone size, that table is used; D and trimming come from the DNA. The sample contains more than 65,000 clones, 84% of which appear only once. Germline V CDR1 and CDR2: LGHNT, FRNRAP. V lost 6 bases to trimming and J lost 7 bases, with 13 bases between them. The CDR3 contains 13 residues. Source material: peripheral blood. The chain carries TRBV12-5 and TRBJ2-1; D uncertain. The TCR sequence derives from a woman in her forties or fifties with acute or convalescent COVID-19. The CDR3 sequence is CASGPSPHNEQFF. DNA for the CDR3: TGTGCTAGTGGCCCGAGCCCCCATAATGAGCAGTTCTTC.